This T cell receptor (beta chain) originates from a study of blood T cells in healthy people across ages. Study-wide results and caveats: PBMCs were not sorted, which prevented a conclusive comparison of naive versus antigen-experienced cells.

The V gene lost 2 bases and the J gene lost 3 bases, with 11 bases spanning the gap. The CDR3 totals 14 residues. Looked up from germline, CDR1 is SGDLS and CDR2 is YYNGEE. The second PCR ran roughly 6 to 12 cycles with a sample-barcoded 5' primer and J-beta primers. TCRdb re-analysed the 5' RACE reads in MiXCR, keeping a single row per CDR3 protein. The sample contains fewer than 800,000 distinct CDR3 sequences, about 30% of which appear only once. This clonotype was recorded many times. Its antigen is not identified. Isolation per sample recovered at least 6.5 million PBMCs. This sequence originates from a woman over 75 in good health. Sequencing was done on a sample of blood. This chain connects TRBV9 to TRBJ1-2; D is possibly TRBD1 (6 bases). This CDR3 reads CASSVTGSDYGYTF. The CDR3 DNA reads TGTGCCAGCAGCGTTACAGGGTCTGACTATGGCTACACCTTC.